This T cell receptor (beta chain) stems from a study of blood T cell repertoires in COVID-19. Study in general: The United States, Italy and Spain were the sources of the acute and convalescent COVID-19 samples. PBMCs, B-cell-depleted T cells, or T cells were the source of the cDNA or gDNA that made up the material.

Participants spanned ages about 18 to 100 years and resided in some 22 US areas. The CDR3 sequence is 15 residues long. The J segment lost 2 bases and the V segment lost 4 bases, leaving 5 bases of the junction unmatched. The V gene's germline CDR1 is LGHDT and CDR2 YNNKEL (reference sequence). Per the original data handling: Amplified reference gene primers provided the basis for estimating nucleated cell counts. The data were produced by immunoSEQ multiplex PCR, yet TCRdb's version contains in-frame clones alone and is incomplete. V, J and clone size reflect that table, while D and trimming were determined from the DNA. This repertoire shows hundreds of thousands of clones, roughly nine tenths found once; its top ten account for about 3%. This clone was seen once.

Sequencing was carried out using PBMCs or T cells enriched from blood (not recorded which). The genes are TRBV3-1 (or the pseudogene TRBV3-2) and TRBJ2-1, with 7 nucleotides matching TRBD1. This TCR came from a woman aged 45-65 years who had recovered from COVID-19. CDR3 protein: CASSPPDRAYNEQFF. For the CDR3, the DNA is TGTGCCAGCAGCCCTCCTGACAGGGCCTACAATGAGCAGTTCTTC.